Presented here are 14 T cell receptor beta chains from one specimen sequenced in a study of blood T cell repertoires in COVID-19. Using immunoSEQ multiplex PCR, the repertoire was profiled, and TCRdb retains in-frame clones only, with some absent. The repertoire holds about 250,000 clones, with around 89% as singletons. Sequences were obtained from PBMCs or T cells enriched from blood (not recorded which). These receptors originate from a middle-aged man who had recovered from COVID-19.

The gene calls are TRBV4-1 and TRBJ2-7, with D perhaps TRBD1 (6 bases). The germline V gene encodes CDR1 MGHRA and CDR2 YSYEKL. This CDR3 has 14 amino acids. The V end lost 1 base, the J end lost 6 bases, and 13 bases lay between the germline ends. The CDR3 protein is CASSQVTGLGEQYF. The CDR3 DNA is TGCGCCAGCAGCCAAGTAACAGGGTTAGGCGAGCAGTACTTC.

V is TRBV5-4 and J is TRBJ2-7; D possibly corresponds to TRBD2 (5 bases). V was clipped by 10 bases and J by 2 bases, with 16 bases between them. The CDR3 sequence is 13 residues long. Germline V gives CDR1 SGHNT, CDR2 YYREEE (reference sequence). The CDR3 coding sequence is TGTGCCTACCGAACGACTATCACCTACGAGCAGTACTTC. Encoded protein: CAYRTTITYEQYF.

The chain recombines TRBV5-4 with TRBJ2-4, with TRBD2 identical over 14 bases. The length of the CDR3 is 16 residues. Germline V gene sequence: CDR1 SGHNT, CDR2 YYREEE (reference sequence). J lost 4 bases, V lost 0 bases, and 0 bases had no gene match. This CDR3 reads CASSLGLAGGKNIQYF. In DNA, the CDR3 is TGTGCCAGCAGCTTGGGACTAGCGGGGGGGAAAAACATTCAGTACTTC.

This clone was recorded many times. This chain joins TRBV7-2 and TRBJ1-1; D remains unclear. CDR3 length: 16 residues. CDR1 and CDR2 (germline): SGHTA, FQGNSA. Trimming stripped 0 bases from V and 2 bases from J, with 13 bases between. CDR3 protein: CASSLAFSDYNTEAFF. The CDR3 DNA is TGTGCCAGCAGCTTAGCGTTTTCAGATTATAACACTGAAGCTTTCTTT.

The chain couples TRBV18 to TRBJ2-3, with D possibly matching TRBD1 (6 bases). The CDR3 covers 14 residues. V lost 8 bases and J lost 0, with 12 bases in between. In germline, CDR1 is KGHSH, CDR2 LQKENI. CDR3 protein: CASVTDRSTDTQYF. The CDR3 DNA reads TGTGCCAGCGTAACAGACAGGAGCACAGATACGCAGTATTTT.

The chain links TRBV7-9 to TRBJ2-5; 11 nucleotides agree with TRBD1. Germline V gives CDR1 SEHNR, CDR2 FQNEAQ (reference sequence). V was clipped by 5 bases and J by 3 bases; unmatched bases: 17. The CDR3 length is 19 residues. CDR3 sequence (DNA): TGTGCCAGCAGCGTGCGTGGGACAGGGGGAAGGGGGAGAAAAGAGACCCAGTACTTC. The encoded protein is CASSVRGTGGRGRKETQYF.

The rearrangement joins TRBV5-4 to TRBJ2-7, with 9 bases identical to TRBD1. The CDR3 runs 14 residues. V gave up 0 bases and J gave up 2 bases; unmatched junction bases: 0. Looked up from germline, CDR1 is SGHNT and CDR2 is YYREEE (reference sequence). DNA for the CDR3: TGTGCCAGCAGCTTGGGGACAGGGGCCTACGAGCAGTACTTC. Protein: CASSLGTGAYEQYF.

This rearrangement joins TRBV7-3 to TRBJ2-7; 10 positions match TRBD2. This CDR3 spans 14 amino acids. Germline CDR1 SGHTA, CDR2 FQGTGA. Trimming cost V 1 base and J 7 bases; bases outside gene matches: 4. The CDR3 spells CASSLNSGRVEQYF. The CDR3 DNA sequence: TGTGCCAGCAGCTTAAACAGCGGGAGGGTTGAGCAGTACTTC.

This sequence joins TRBV3-1 (or the pseudogene TRBV3-2) and TRBJ2-7, with 7 nucleotides matching TRBD1. This CDR3 has 19 amino acids. CDR1 and CDR2 from the germline V gene are LGHDT and YNNKEL (reference sequence). V lost 5 bases to trimming and J lost 6 bases; unmatched junction nucleotides: 25. CDR3 sequence: CASSTRTGSISSLGREQYF. In nucleotides, the CDR3 is TGTGCCAGCAGCACCCGGACAGGTTCTATTTCGAGTTTGGGTCGCGAGCAGTACTTC.

The CDR3 protein is CASSHGTGAGYTF. In DNA form, the CDR3 reads TGTGCCAGCAGTCACGGGACAGGTGCTGGCTACACCTTC. V usage is TRBV3-1 (or the pseudogene TRBV3-2) and J usage is TRBJ1-2, with 8 bases fitting TRBD1. The V gene's germline CDR1 is LGHDT and CDR2 YNNKEL (reference sequence). V lost 6 bases and J lost 7; bases outside the gene matches: 7. The CDR3 consists of 13 residues.

V usage is TRBV29-1 and J usage is TRBJ2-1; the D is unclear. The CDR3 is made up of 11 amino acids. The germline gives CDR1 SQVTM, CDR2 ANQGSEA. Trimming cost V 3 bases and J 4 bases, with 4 bases left between them. The CDR3 DNA is TGCAGCGTTGAGTTATACAATGAGCAGTTCTTC. Residues: CSVELYNEQFF.

A single count supports this clone. The chain joins TRBV27 to TRBJ2-3; 9 nucleotides line up with TRBD2. Looked up from germline, CDR1 is MNHEY and CDR2 is SMNVEV (reference sequence). V shed 6 bases and J 4 bases; nucleotides not matched to a gene: 8. This CDR3 spans 15 amino acids. CDR3 amino acids: CASRSGTSIPDTQYF. The CDR3 DNA reads TGTGCCAGCAGATCCGGGACTAGCATCCCAGATACGCAGTATTTT.

The chain's CDR3 is CASSQSSSGTDTQYF. CDR3 nucleotides: TGCGCCAGCAGCCAGAGTTCTAGCGGGACAGATACGCAGTATTTT. The chain is built from TRBV4-3 and TRBJ2-3; 8 bases are a match to TRBD2. The CDR3 is made up of 15 amino acids. Trimming removed 3 bases from V and 3 bases from J; junction bases left unmatched: 5. Germline V CDR1 and CDR2: LGHNA, YSLEER.

This sequence joins TRBV11-3 and TRBJ1-2; maybe TRBD1 (6 bases). The CDR3 consists of 14 residues. Germline CDR1 SGHNT, CDR2 YENEEA. Trimming left V 1 base short and J 3 bases short, with 9 bases between. For the CDR3, the DNA is TGTGCCAGCAGCTTAGGTTCAGGGGACTATGGCTACACCTTC. Translating gives CASSLGSGDYGYTF.